This passage covers 28 T cell receptor beta chains from one sample sequenced in a study of response to subunit inactivated influenza vaccine. TCRdb reprocessed the RT-PCR reads with MiXCR, giving one entry per CDR3 protein. The sample includes about 160,000 distinct CDR3 sequences, about 10% of them seen just once. The sequences come from CD8+ T cells sorted from PBMCs, collected approximately 25 months after vaccination. The receptors were sampled from a man aged 45-69 years who received an inactivated influenza vaccine.

This chain links TRBV6-2 or TRBV6-3 with TRBJ2-7; D not resolved. The germline V gene encodes CDR1 MNHEY and CDR2 SVGEGT. V lost 4 bases and J lost 0, with 10 bases in between. The CDR3 is made up of 14 amino acids. As DNA, the CDR3 is TGTGCCAGCAGTTTGGAGTGGGTCTCCTACGAGCAGTACTTC. Its translation is CASSLEWVSYEQYF.

This clonotype was counted only a few times. The V call is TRBV6-2 or TRBV6-3, the J call TRBJ2-5; D perhaps matches TRBD2 (8 bases). V was cut by 6 bases and J by 0 bases, with 32 bases left in between. Germline assignment: CDR1 MNHEY and CDR2 SVGEGT. CDR3 size: 21 residues. CDR3 sequence reads: CASSGLVPSREGAKYQETQYF. The CDR3 DNA reads TGTGCCAGCAGCGGTTTAGTCCCATCCCGGGAGGGGGCCAAGTACCAAGAGACCCAGTACTTC.

This chain links TRBV29-1 with TRBJ2-6; D gene ambiguous. The CDR3 spans 12 residues. Germline assignment: CDR1 SQVTM and CDR2 ANQGSEA. V lost 3 bases to trimming and J lost 6 bases, with 6 bases between them. The CDR3 region is CSVELQANVLTF. CDR3 bases: TGCAGCGTTGAGCTCCAGGCCAACGTCCTGACTTTC.

This chain connects TRBV7-3 to TRBJ2-1; the D call may be TRBD1 or TRBD2 (5 bases each). This CDR3 region has 17 residues. Germline CDR1 is SGHTA and CDR2 is FQGTGA. The V end lost 5 bases, the J end lost 6 bases, and 23 bases lay between the germline ends. CDR3 nucleotide sequence: TGTGCCAGCAGCAACTACCGAGGGGACGATCAATTCAATGAGCAGTTCTTC. Its translation: CASSNYRGDDQFNEQFF.

This clonotype was seen at least ten times. The chain couples TRBV5-1 to TRBJ2-7; 7 bases map to TRBD1. The CDR3 loop spans 15 amino acids. The germline CDR1 and CDR2 sequences are SGHRS and YFSETQ. After removal of 0 bases from V and 2 bases from J, the junction contained 5 bases not matched to a gene. The CDR3 spells CASSLETGYAYEQYF. The CDR3 nucleotides read TGCGCCAGCAGCTTGGAGACAGGGTACGCCTACGAGCAGTACTTC.

This clonotype was observed many times. J is TRBJ2-5 and V is TRBV12-3 or TRBV12-4; TRBD1 or TRBD2 may be the D gene (5 bases each). V lost 8 bases to trimming and J lost 0 bases, with 13 bases between them. The CDR3 has 14 amino acids. CDR3 coding DNA: TGTGCCAGCGGCTCCCCGGGACACCAAGAGACCCAGTACTTC. Residues: CASGSPGHQETQYF.

This clonotype was picked up a small number of times. The chain carries TRBV9 and TRBJ2-7; 9 nucleotides agree with TRBD2. The J segment lost 2 bases and the V segment lost 4 bases, leaving 7 bases of the junction unmatched. The length of the CDR3 is 15 residues. Germline-derived CDR1 and CDR2 are SGDLS and YYNGEE. In DNA, the CDR3 is TGTGCCAGCAGCCTCGCTAGCGGGACGGCCTACGAGCAGTACTTC. Translating it yields CASSLASGTAYEQYF.

In this sample, this clonotype turned up a few times. The CDR3 DNA follows: TGTGCCAGCAGCTTAGGACAGCGAGGAAGCAATCAGCCCCAGCATTTT. It specifies CASSLGQRGSNQPQHF. J is TRBJ1-5 and V is TRBV7-6; TRBD1 might be the D (5 bases). The CDR3 totals 16 residues. Germline lookup yields CDR1 SGHVS and CDR2 FNYEAQ. The V end was cut by 1 base, the J end by 1 base, with 11 bases between.

There are a few counts of this clonotype. This could be a read error, since a much larger clone is one nucleotide away. The V gene is TRBV29-1, the J gene TRBJ1-1; D is unclear. Germline V lookup: CDR1 SQVTM, CDR2 ANQGSEA. V lost 7 bases and J 8 bases, leaving 14 bases between the germline ends. The CDR3 spans 11 residues. In DNA form, the CDR3 reads TGCAGCGCCTGGGTGAGGGCGGAAGCTTTCTTT. Translating it yields CSAWVRAEAFF.

This clonotype was seen ten or more times. This chain uses TRBV24-1 with TRBJ2-2, with D unresolved. CDR1 and CDR2 from the germline V gene are KGHDR and SFDVKD. CDR3 length equals 13 residues. Deletions cut 6 bases from V and 2 bases from J, with 6 bases between. The CDR3: CATSTPNTGELFF. The DNA for the CDR3 is TGTGCCACCAGTACGCCAAACACCGGGGAGCTGTTTTTT.

V gene TRBV10-1 combines with J gene TRBJ2-5; D unresolved. This CDR3 has 14 residues. The V end lost 2 bases, the J end lost 1 base, and 8 bases lay between the germline ends. The germline gives CDR1 WNHNN, CDR2 SYGVQD (reference sequence). CDR3 DNA sequence: TGCGCCAGCAGTGAGAAGGGTATCCAAGAGACCCAGTACTTC. Translating gives CASSEKGIQETQYF.

The chain has TRBV28 and TRBJ2-1; unclear D gene. Per the germline V gene, CDR1 is MDHEN and CDR2 is SYDVKM. Trimming removed 2 bases from V and 0 bases from J, with 14 bases in between. The CDR3 extends over 17 amino acids. DNA for the CDR3: TGTGCCAGCAGTTTAACCCTTGCCACGAGCTCCTACAATGAGCAGTTCTTC. Its protein product is CASSLTLATSSYNEQFF.

This clonotype was counted at least ten times. This chain connects TRBV15 to TRBJ2-3, with D perhaps assigned TRBD1 or TRBD2 (7 bases each). Germline V gives CDR1 LNHNV, CDR2 YYDKDF (reference sequence). The V and J ends lost 5 bases and 4 bases respectively, with 16 bases between them. The CDR3 consists of 15 residues. The CDR3 nucleotides are TGTGCCACCAGCCGACAGGGAGGGGGCGCAGATACGCAGTATTTT. Its protein is CATSRQGGGADTQYF.

About this clonotype itself: At one boundary the junction diverges from the germline segment, which might be a read error. The J gene is TRBJ2-5, the V gene TRBV14; the D is unclear. The length of the CDR3 is 11 residues. Germline V gives CDR1 SGHDN, CDR2 FVKESK. In nucleotides, the CDR3 is TGTGCCGGCAGCCAATACGAGACCCAGTACTTC. Its translation is CAGSQYETQYF.

This clonotype was recorded only once. V usage is TRBV6-5 and J usage is TRBJ2-1; 11 bases fit TRBD2. CDR3 length equals 18 residues. The V gene end was trimmed by 2 bases and the J gene end by 2 bases; junction bases not matched to a gene: 8. Germline CDR1 is MNHEY and CDR2 is SVGAGI. CDR3 sequence reads: CASSYAASGGTTYNEQFF. CDR3 coding DNA: TGTGCCAGCAGTTACGCAGCTAGCGGGGGGACCACCTACAATGAGCAGTTCTTC.

The chain carries TRBV7-6 and TRBJ1-2; maybe TRBD1 (5 bases). The germline gives CDR1 SGHVS, CDR2 FNYEAQ. V was pared by 5 bases and J by 6 bases, with 13 bases between. The CDR3 consists of 13 residues. CDR3 sequence reads: CASSPEVGDGYTF. The CDR3 DNA sequence: TGTGCCAGCAGCCCCGAGGTGGGGGATGGCTACACCTTC.

This clonotype has more than one count but fewer than ten. V is TRBV12-5 and J is TRBJ1-6; no firm D call. Germline V gives CDR1 LGHNT, CDR2 FRNRAP. V was shortened by 4 bases and J by 2 bases, with 27 bases between the two germline ends. The CDR3 is 21 residues long. CDR3 loop: CASGSPLVPGPSIAYNSPLHF. The DNA of the CDR3 is TGTGCTAGTGGTTCCCCTTTAGTCCCTGGGCCCTCTATTGCCTATAATTCACCCCTCCACTTT.

For the CDR3, the DNA is TGTGCCAGCAGCCACCTTCTGGGGACAGGCCCCGGAGAGGACACTGAAGCTTTCTTT. Its protein product is CASSHLLGTGPGEDTEAFF. This chain uses TRBV7-9 with TRBJ1-1, with 8 bases lining up with TRBD1. This CDR3 region has 19 residues. Trimming cost V 5 bases and J 3 bases; bases outside gene matches: 20. Per germline, CDR1 SEHNR and CDR2 FQNEAQ (reference sequence).

The chain employs TRBV11-1 and TRBJ1-1; D gene uncertain. Germline lookup yields CDR1 SGHAT and CDR2 FQDESV (reference sequence). V was trimmed by 5 bases and J by 4 bases, leaving 14 bases between them. This CDR3 has 14 amino acids. The CDR3 here is CASSTDTLGTEAFF. DNA for the CDR3: TGTGCCAGCAGCACCGACACTCTGGGCACTGAAGCTTTCTTT.

This clonotype was found many times. The V gene is TRBV27, the J gene TRBJ2-1; D is perhaps TRBD1 or TRBD2 (5 bases each). Germline values: CDR1 MNHEY, CDR2 SMNVEV (reference sequence). There are 15 residues in the CDR3. Between the trimmed V and J ends, which lost 3 bases and 2 bases, there was a span of 11 bases. CDR3: CASSLGVGTYNEQFF. The DNA for the CDR3 is TGTGCCAGCAGTTTGGGGGTAGGGACCTACAATGAGCAGTTCTTC.

This clonotype appeared many times. The chain combines TRBV4-3 with TRBJ2-1; D is possibly TRBD2 (6 bases). The CDR3 loop spans 16 amino acids. Germline V gene lookup returns CDR1 LGHNA and CDR2 YSLEER. Trimming took 4 bases from V and 5 from J, leaving 18 bases between them. CDR3 protein: CASSPRGISRDNEQFF. The DNA of the CDR3 is TGCGCCAGCAGCCCCCGGGGGATTAGTCGTGACAATGAGCAGTTCTTC.

This clonotype showed up just a few times. The rearrangement joins TRBV7-8 to TRBJ1-1; TRBD1 agrees at 11 bases. The length of the CDR3 is 16 residues. Germline values: CDR1 SGHVS, CDR2 FQNEAQ. With V trimmed by 4 bases and J by 4 bases, 8 bases remained unmatched. The CDR3: CASSSGQGAWGTEAFF. In DNA form, the CDR3 reads TGTGCCAGCAGCTCTGGACAGGGGGCTTGGGGCACTGAAGCTTTCTTT. Using reference TRBV7-8 and TRBJ1-1 for the parts outside the CDR3, the full variable domain is GAGVSQSPRYKVAKRGQDVALRCDPISGHVSLFWYQQALGQGPEFLTYFQNEAQLDKSGLPSDRFFAERPEGSVSTLKIQRTQQEDSAVYLCASSSGQGAWGTEAFFGQGTRLTVV.

This clonotype was seen a few times. The chain uses TRBV12-3 or TRBV12-4 and TRBJ2-7; 7 nucleotides line up with TRBD1. The CDR3 loop spans 16 amino acids. V was clipped by 5 bases and J by 2 bases; unmatched bases: 12. As DNA, the CDR3 is TGTGCCAGCAGTCCCACCAGGACAGGCTATCCCTACGAGCAGTACTTC. The encoded protein is CASSPTRTGYPYEQYF.

The gene calls are TRBV4-3 and TRBJ2-5; D tentatively reads TRBD1 or TRBD2 (5 bases each). The CDR3 has 14 amino acids. The ends were cut back, 0 bases at V and 6 bases at J, with 11 bases in the middle. CDR1 and CDR2 (germline): LGHNA, YSLEER. In nucleotides, the CDR3 is TGCGCCAGCAGCCAAGAGTTTCTGGGACAGACCCAGTACTTC. Amino acids: CASSQEFLGQTQYF.

This clonotype was observed many times. V and J are TRBV5-6 and TRBJ1-4; the match to TRBD1 covers 9 bases. J lost 5 bases, V lost 4 bases, and 6 bases had no gene match. The germline V gene has CDR1 SGHDT and CDR2 YYEEEE. CDR3 size: 15 residues. The CDR3 bases are TGTGCCAGCAGCCCCCGGGACAGGGCAAATGAAAAACTGTTTTTT. Translation: CASSPRDRANEKLFF.

This clonotype showed up just a few times. V usage is TRBV4-1 and J usage is TRBJ1-3; D remains ambiguous. The length of the CDR3 is 15 residues. V dropped 0 bases and J dropped 3 bases, with 9 bases sitting between them. Looked up from germline, CDR1 is MGHRA and CDR2 is YSYEKL. The CDR3 nucleotides read TGCGCCAGCAGCCAAGACCGCTCCGGTGGAAACACCATATATTTT. Translation gives CASSQDRSGGNTIYF.

This clonotype has only a few counts. The rearrangement links TRBV20-1 to TRBJ2-5, with TRBD2 matching 12 bases. Unmatched junction bases numbered 6, after V lost 6 bases and J lost 1 base. This CDR3 has 15 amino acids. CDR1 and CDR2 from the germline V gene are DFQATT and SNEGSKA (reference sequence). The CDR3 DNA is TGCAGTGCCGCGTGGGGACTAGCGGGCCAAGAGACCCAGTACTTC. As protein: CSAAWGLAGQETQYF.

In DNA form, the CDR3 reads TGTGCCAGCAGTCCGACAAGGATGAACACTGAAGCTTTCTTT. This codes for CASSPTRMNTEAFF. The chain links TRBV28 to TRBJ1-1; D ambiguous. V was trimmed by 5 bases and J by 0 bases, leaving 10 bases between them. CDR1 and CDR2 from the germline V gene are MDHEN and SYDVKM. The CDR3 runs to 14 residues.